This T cell receptor (beta chain) was sequenced in a study of blood T cells in healthy people across ages. Findings of the study overall: The study found more naive CD4+ cells and higher diversity in long-lived than aged donors.

About this clonotype itself: What it recognizes is unknown.

Per germline, CDR1 SGHRS and CDR2 YFSETQ. V lost 6 bases, J lost 1 base, and 13 bases lay in between. CDR3 length equals 14 residues. For the second PCR, which ran for about 6 to 12 cycles, a sample-barcoded 5' primer and a J-beta primer mix were used. Tags on each cDNA molecule came from a template-switch adaptor with 12 random nucleotides. Via MiXCR, TCRdb re-called the 5' RACE reads, giving one row per CDR3 protein. This table has under 800,000 distinct CDR3 sequences, 40% to 45% appearing once. Source material: blood. This chain connects TRBV5-1 to TRBJ1-1; D uncertain. This clonotype was obtained from a woman in her sixties or seventies in good health. The CDR3 loop is CASTLGNGNTEAFF. CDR3 coding DNA: TGCGCCAGCACCCTGGGGAACGGGAACACTGAAGCTTTCTTT.